Below, one TCR beta chain is given with its context. In the original processing: Amplification of reference gene primers provided the estimated nucleated cell counts. Using immunoSEQ multiplex PCR, the repertoire was profiled, and TCRdb retains in-frame clones only, with some absent. V and J calls plus clone size are reproduced from that table; the DNA served to infer D and trimming. The repertoire holds around 260,000 clones, 65% to 90% seen once, with over 1.5% in the top ten. The CDR3 extends over 16 amino acids. V lost 2 bases to trimming and J lost 1 base, with 12 bases between them. CDR1 and CDR2 (germline): SGHVS, FNYEAQ. This entry comes from a study of blood T cell repertoires in COVID-19. Study overall: Researchers got acute and convalescent COVID-19 samples from the United States, Italy and Spain. PBMCs, B-cell-depleted T cells, or T cells provided the cDNA or gDNA that made up the material.

The V call is TRBV7-6, the J call TRBJ2-1; D gene unclear. The sequenced sample was peripheral blood. The TCR sequence derives from a man between 25 and 39 years old with active or convalescent COVID-19. CDR3 residues: CASSLSAGTSYNEQFF. DNA of the CDR3: TGTGCCAGCAGCTTATCGGCAGGTACGTCCTACAATGAGCAGTTCTTC.